Following are 9 T cell receptor beta chains from one sample sequenced in a study of identical twins. MiXCR, applied by TCRdb to the 5' RACE reads, yields one record per CDR3 protein. The data show around 570,000 distinct CDR3 sequences, more than 9% seen once. This sample was shared with a second study, whose subject was yellow fever vaccine responses in identical twins.

Material for sequencing was PBMCs. Receptors originate from a woman aged 18 to 35 in good health.

The V call is TRBV28, the J call TRBJ2-5, with TRBD1 matching 8 bases. Germline V CDR1 and CDR2: MDHEN, SYDVKM. V lost 6 bases, J lost 1 base, and 4 bases stayed unmatched. The CDR3 is 14 residues long. The CDR3 spells CASRPGGFQETQYF. DNA for the CDR3: TGTGCCAGCAGACCAGGGGGCTTCCAAGAGACCCAGTACTTC.

This clonotype was counted many times. The chain has TRBV5-5 and TRBJ2-7; 12 nucleotides align to TRBD2. CDR3 length equals 18 residues. The germline CDR1 and CDR2 sequences are SGHKS and YYEKEE (reference sequence). V shed 2 bases and J 1 base; nucleotides not matched to a gene: 10. For the CDR3, the DNA is TGTGCCAGCAGCTTACTTGGACTAGCGGGAAGGTTTTCCTACGAGCAGTACTTC. Amino acids: CASSLLGLAGRFSYEQYF.

This clonotype was observed a few times. The V gene is TRBV24-1, the J gene TRBJ2-5; the D is unclear. CDR3 length: 12 amino acids. Trimming left V 6 bases short and J 3 bases short, with 7 bases between. Per the germline V gene, CDR1 is KGHDR and CDR2 is SFDVKD. In DNA form, the CDR3 reads TGTGCCACCAGTCGGTCTGAAGAGACCCAGTACTTC. It yields the protein CATSRSEETQYF.

The gene calls are TRBV7-2 and TRBJ1-2; D unresolved. This CDR3 is 15 amino acids long. Germline V gene lookup returns CDR1 SGHTA and CDR2 FQGNSA. V was shortened by 6 bases and J by 3 bases, with 17 bases between the two germline ends. The CDR3 region has the DNA TGTGCCAGCAGTACTCCGTTCCAGACCTACTATGGCTACACCTTC. Translation gives CASSTPFQTYYGYTF.

This clonotype appeared many times. The rearrangement joins TRBV5-1 to TRBJ2-7; D is perhaps TRBD2 (7 bases). V lost 5 bases to trimming and J lost 5 bases, with 14 bases between them. Per germline, CDR1 SGHRS and CDR2 YFSETQ. This CDR3 is built from 13 residues. CDR3 nucleotides: TGCGCCAGCAGTCCTGGGGGGGCAGACGAGCAGTACTTC. It is translated as CASSPGGADEQYF.

This clonotype has ten or more counts. The chain is built from TRBV28 and TRBJ2-3, with D maybe TRBD2 (5 bases). The germline V gene has CDR1 MDHEN and CDR2 SYDVKM. Trimming left V 6 bases short and J 0 bases short, with 10 bases between. The CDR3 consists of 14 residues. The CDR3 spells CASRLGKSTDTQYF. The CDR3 bases are TGTGCCAGCAGACTAGGGAAAAGCACAGATACGCAGTATTTT.

V is TRBV29-1 and J is TRBJ1-2; D remains ambiguous. The CDR3 is 15 residues long. The germline V gene encodes CDR1 SQVTM and CDR2 ANQGSEA. V lost 5 bases to trimming and J lost 0 bases, with 16 bases between them. The CDR3 is CSVCLSGKPNYGYTF. CDR3 sequence (DNA): TGCAGCGTTTGTCTATCGGGGAAACCTAACTATGGCTACACCTTC.

This clonotype was counted only a few times. The chain employs TRBV7-9 and TRBJ1-5, with 7 positions matching TRBD1. Germline lookup yields CDR1 SEHNR and CDR2 FQNEAQ (reference sequence). The CDR3 sequence is 15 residues long. Unmatched junction bases numbered 7, after V lost 8 bases and J lost 0 bases. For the CDR3, the DNA is TGTGCCAGCGGCCGGGACAGTAATAGCAATCAGCCCCAGCATTTT. Translating it yields CASGRDSNSNQPQHF.

V and J are TRBV4-1 and TRBJ2-1; a possible D gene is TRBD2 (5 bases). Germline values: CDR1 MGHRA, CDR2 YSYEKL. The CDR3 contains 15 residues. Trimming removed 4 bases from V and 8 bases from J, with 18 bases in between. In DNA form, the CDR3 reads TGCGCCAGCAGCCCCAGCACAGAATTAGCGCATGAGCAGTTCTTC. This encodes CASSPSTELAHEQFF.